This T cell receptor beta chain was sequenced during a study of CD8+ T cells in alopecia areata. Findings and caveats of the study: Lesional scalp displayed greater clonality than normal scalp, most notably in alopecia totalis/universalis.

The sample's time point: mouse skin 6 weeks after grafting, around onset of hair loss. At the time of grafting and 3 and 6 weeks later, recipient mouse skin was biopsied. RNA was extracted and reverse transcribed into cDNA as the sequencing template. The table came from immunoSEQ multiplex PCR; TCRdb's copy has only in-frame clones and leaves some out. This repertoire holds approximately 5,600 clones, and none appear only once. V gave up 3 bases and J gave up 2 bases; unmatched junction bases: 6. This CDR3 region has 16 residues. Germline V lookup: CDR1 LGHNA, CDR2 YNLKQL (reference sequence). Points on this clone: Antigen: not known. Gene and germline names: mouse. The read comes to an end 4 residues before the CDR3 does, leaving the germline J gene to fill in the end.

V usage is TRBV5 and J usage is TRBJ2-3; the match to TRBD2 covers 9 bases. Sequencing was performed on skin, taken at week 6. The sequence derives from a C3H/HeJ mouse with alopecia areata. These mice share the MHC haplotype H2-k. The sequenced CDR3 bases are TGTGCCAGCAGCCATACCAGACTGGGGGTTGCAGAA. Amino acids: CASSHTRLGVAE. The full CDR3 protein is CASSHTRLGVAETLYF.